This T cell receptor (beta chain) was identified in a study of a mutant IDH1 vaccine in newly diagnosed glioma (dated by TCRdb to the early 2020s). For the study in its entirety: Across visits V03 through V10, patients got a total of eight vaccinations, given in weeks 1, 3, 5, 7, 11, 15, 19 and 23. For exploratory analyses, longitudinal TCRB deep sequencing was carried out in about 25 treated patients wherever samples were available. In the chemotherapy-containing groups, vaccination started alongside temozolomide cycles, whereas in patients who had radiotherapy alone it started 4-6 weeks after radiotherapy. Peripheral blood samples were drawn at six visits, namely V03 (baseline), V05, V07, V10, V12 and V13. Before enrollment, patients had received standard therapy of radiotherapy alone, temozolomide alone, or radiochemotherapy with temozolomide; most received the combination. Of the 25 to 40 patients who were treated, approximately 60% were male and roughly 38% were female, and the mean age was around 40 years. Beyond this particular receptor, the publication reports: PBMC samples for TCRB deep sequencing were selected based on availability. Immune responses induced by the vaccine were seen in roughly 95% of patients across multiple MHC alleles. The authors noted that analyses of patient blood samples could not be reproduced because of sample limitations. Pseudoprogression appeared unrelated to alterations in the top peripheral T cell clonotypes detected by TCRB sequencing.

The germline V gene sets CDR1 to SGHTA and CDR2 to FQGNSA. The V and J ends are trimmed by 5 bases and 3 bases, leaving 14 bases between them. The CDR3 holds 15 amino acids from the cysteine to the phenylalanine. The only DNA kept is the CDR3, 45 bases in frame from the first base. About this clone itself: The clone's antigen remains unknown. Within one base of it there is no much larger clone, and no base qualities were kept.

Library construction relied on the immunoSEQ multiplex PCR assay. The hsTCRB Kit was used according to the manufacturer's protocol to amplify rearranged TCR beta chain sequences. TCRB libraries were sequenced on an Illumina MiSeq. As for the original processing: The proprietary platform of the kit vendor was used for demultiplexing, trimming and gene mapping. Drawn from immuneACCESS, this table holds only the in-frame rearrangements with V and J called that TCRdb kept. Clones are partly lost; checked studies trace under half to an unresolved V gene and leave the rest unexplained. The D gene and trimming were derived from the DNA, and the V and J assignments and clone size from that table. In all, the sample holds 23,000 or so clones, and 65% to 85% of those were seen once. Of the sample, roughly a tenth is held by the ten largest clones. The sample's time point label is to be understood as: week 5, during vaccination. Every vaccine dose consisted of 300 ug of a 20-mer mutant IDH1 peptide in Montanide, administered subcutaneously together with topical imiquimod. Donors had newly diagnosed WHO grade 3 or 4 IDH1-mutant astrocytomas with loss of nuclear ATRX. The samples were drawn from NOA16, a multicentre, single-arm, open-label phase I trial in Germany that tested a mutant IDH1 peptide vaccine in humans for the first time. Genomic DNA for TCRB sequencing was extracted from EDTA blood using the DNeasy Blood and Tissue Kit.

This sequence uses TRBV7-2 and TRBJ2-1; TRBD2 is a possible D gene, resting on 6 matching bases. This clonotype was obtained from a middle-aged man with glioma. The sample was PBMCs, taken from a glioma patient whose treatment included an IDH1 peptide vaccine. The bases read TGTGCCAGCAGCCCACGGGGCGGGGACTACAATGAGCAGTTCTTC. Its protein reads: CASSPRGGDYNEQFF.